Below, 13 T cell receptor beta chains from the same sample are listed, as sequenced in a study of blood T cell repertoires in COVID-19. Measured with immunoSEQ multiplex PCR; TCRdb has only the in-frame clones, and not every one. This table has 45,000 or so clones, 70% to 80% appearing once. Sequencing was performed on peripheral blood. These receptors originate from an older man with acute or convalescent COVID-19.

This CDR3 reads CASSPRVEGYGYTF. The CDR3 nucleotides read TGTGCCAGCTCACCAAGGGTGGAGGGCTATGGCTACACCTTC. The chain links TRBV18 to TRBJ1-2; no firm D call. V was shortened by 2 bases and J by 4 bases, with 11 bases between the two germline ends. The CDR3 sequence is 14 residues long. Germline V lookup: CDR1 KGHSH, CDR2 LQKENI.

This chain links TRBV7-6 with TRBJ2-5, with 9 positions matching TRBD1. With 5 bases clipped from V and 5 bases from J, the junction kept 9 bases outside the gene matches. Germline-derived CDR1 and CDR2 are SGHVS and FNYEAQ. This CDR3 has 15 amino acids. CDR3 coding DNA: TGTGCCAGCAGCCCCCGGGACAGGGTTTCGGAGACCCAGTACTTC. This codes for CASSPRDRVSETQYF.

V is TRBV4-3 and J is TRBJ1-2; D gene unclear. V lost 1 base, J lost 8 bases, and 17 bases lay in between. Germline CDR1 LGHNA, CDR2 YSLEER. This CDR3 region has 15 residues. DNA for the CDR3: TGCGCCAGCAGCCAAGCAGAAAATCTTCGATACGGCTACACCTTC. This encodes CASSQAENLRYGYTF.

This clone was counted only a few times. The V call is TRBV7-9, the J call TRBJ1-6, with 9 nucleotides matching TRBD1. This CDR3 region has 16 residues. The germline CDR1 and CDR2 sequences are SEHNR and FQNEAQ (reference sequence). After removal of 4 bases from V and 4 bases from J, the junction contained 5 bases not matched to a gene. CDR3 residues: CASSSGQGFYNSPLHF. CDR3 sequence (DNA): TGTGCCAGCAGCTCGGGACAGGGCTTTTATAATTCACCCCTCCACTTT.

V and J are TRBV18 and TRBJ2-3, with D perhaps matching TRBD2 (5 bases). The CDR3 is made up of 15 amino acids. Germline lookup yields CDR1 KGHSH and CDR2 LQKENI. Deletions cut 6 bases from V and 2 bases from J, with 15 bases between. CDR3 loop: CASSPGLGSTDTQYF. In nucleotides, the CDR3 is TGTGCCAGCTCCCCCGGACTGGGATCCACAGATACGCAGTATTTT.

A single count supports this clone. The chain carries TRBV10-3 and TRBJ1-1; 7 bases align to TRBD1. Germline CDR1 and CDR2: ENHRY and SYGVKD. Trimming took 3 bases from V and 3 from J; bases not matched to a gene: 13. The CDR3 covers 17 residues. CDR3 in amino acids: CAISDRSTTGLDTEAFF. The CDR3 DNA sequence: TGTGCCATCAGTGACCGATCGACGACAGGGTTGGACACTGAAGCTTTCTTT.

This clone appeared once. CDR3 nucleotide sequence: TGTGCCAGCTCACCTCGACAGGGGATCTCCTACGAGCAGTACTTC. This codes for CASSPRQGISYEQYF. The chain links TRBV18 to TRBJ2-7, with 8 nucleotides matching TRBD1. From germline, CDR1 is KGHSH and CDR2 LQKENI. The CDR3 loop spans 15 amino acids. The V gene end was trimmed by 3 bases and the J gene end by 0 bases; junction bases not matched to a gene: 4.

V is TRBV5-4 and J is TRBJ1-4; 9 bases match TRBD1. V lost 4 bases to trimming and J lost 8 bases; unmatched junction nucleotides: 12. Germline CDR1 reads SGHNT; CDR2 reads YYREEE (reference sequence). The CDR3 extends over 16 amino acids. The CDR3 region has the DNA TGTGCCAGCAGCAAAAATACCGGGACAGGGAAGGAAAAACTGTTTTTT. The encoded protein is CASSKNTGTGKEKLFF.

This chain uses TRBV29-1 with TRBJ1-1; TRBD1 agrees at 9 bases. Germline lookup yields CDR1 SQVTM and CDR2 ANQGSEA. The V segment lost 6 bases and the J segment 1 base; nucleotides outside the gene matches: 3. There are 13 residues in the CDR3. For the CDR3, the DNA is TGCAGCGTGGACAGGGGAACGAACACTGAAGCTTTCTTT. It specifies CSVDRGTNTEAFF.

This chain joins TRBV6-2 or TRBV6-3 and TRBJ1-5, with TRBD1 matching over 8 bases. The CDR3 contains 15 residues. Germline CDR1 is MNHEY and CDR2 is SVGEGT. V lost 2 bases to trimming and J lost 7 bases; unmatched junction nucleotides: 7. The CDR3 sequence: CASSYHGQGGQPQHF. The DNA of the CDR3 is TGTGCCAGCAGTTACCATGGACAGGGCGGACAGCCCCAGCATTTT.

V usage is TRBV6-5 and J usage is TRBJ1-5; unclear D gene. The germline V gene encodes CDR1 MNHEY and CDR2 SVGAGI. V gave up 5 bases and J gave up 6 bases, with 14 bases separating them. This CDR3 comprises 14 residues. DNA of the CDR3: TGTGCCAGCAGTAATCGAGAGGGAAGTCAGCCCCAGCATTTT. Protein product: CASSNREGSQPQHF.

The V and J genes are TRBV2 and TRBJ1-1; no reliable D call. V lost 8 bases and J lost 0, with 13 bases in between. The CDR3 spans 14 residues. Germline CDR1 reads SNHLY; CDR2 reads FYNNEI. The CDR3 spells CASRLRSLNTEAFF. CDR3 coding DNA: TGTGCCAGCCGCCTTAGGAGCCTGAACACTGAAGCTTTCTTT.

The rearrangement uses TRBV28 and TRBJ1-1; D might be TRBD1 (5 bases). CDR3 length equals 15 residues. Germline V gene sequence: CDR1 MDHEN, CDR2 SYDVKM. Between the trimmed V and J ends, which lost 4 bases and 2 bases, there was a span of 14 bases. This CDR3 is CASSSGTGRNTEAFF. DNA of the CDR3: TGTGCCAGCAGTTCCGGCACAGGTAGAAACACTGAAGCTTTCTTT. Together with reference TRBV28 and TRBJ1-1, the CDR3 gives the full variable domain: DVKVTQSSRYLVKRTGEKVFLECVQDMDHENMFWYRQDPGLGLRLIYFSYDVKMKEKGDIPEGYSVSREKKERFSLILESASTNQTSMYLCASSSGTGRNTEAFFGQGTRLTVV.